This paragraph covers one T cell receptor beta chain sequence. From germline, CDR1 is LNHDA and CDR2 SQIVND (reference sequence). The V gene end was trimmed by 6 bases and the J gene end by 3 bases; junction bases not matched to a gene: 6. The CDR3 sequence is 14 residues long. The entry originates in a study of blood T cell repertoires in COVID-19. Across the study: There were acute and convalescent COVID-19 samples, and they came from the United States, Italy and Spain. PBMCs, B-cell-depleted T cells, or T cells provided the cDNA or gDNA that made up the material.

Authors' processing steps: Nucleated cell number was recorded as an estimate derived from reference gene primer amplification. Assay: immunoSEQ multiplex PCR; the TCRdb copy retains only in-frame clones and omits some. V and J calls and clone size follow that table, whereas D and trimming were derived from the DNA. This sample has roughly 80,000 clones, with approximately 87% found just once. This chain joins TRBV19 and TRBJ2-3; TRBD1 aligns across 7 bases. Sequenced input: peripheral blood. This sequence originates from a man older than 75 in a cohort sampled during active COVID-19. Here the CDR3 reads CASSRDSLTDTQYF. Written as DNA, the CDR3 is TGTGCCAGTAGCCGGGACAGCTTAACAGATACGCAGTATTTT.